Listed here is a single T cell receptor beta chain. Its target is not known. The V and J ends lost 3 bases and 4 bases respectively, with 12 bases between them. The CDR3 runs to 15 residues. Germline V gene sequence: CDR1 MNHEY, CDR2 SVGAGI. It was autoimmune disease history or systemic immunosuppression that excluded patients. Patients had blood sampled at baseline and again on cycle 4 day 1 and cycle 7 day 1. The data originate from a study of OX40 agonist ivuxolimab in advanced cancers. Study in general: All patients had ivuxolimab intravenously every 2 weeks at 0.01 to 10 mg/kg. Study-wide results and caveats: Individuals who were partial responders at 0.1-3.0 mg/kg had clonal expansion that ranked among the lowest.

The data were produced by immunoSEQ multiplex PCR, yet TCRdb's version contains in-frame clones alone and is incomplete. This sample yields about 45,000 clones, of which roughly 84% are seen a single time; approximately 15% belongs to the top ten. The specimen was CD4+ or CD8+ T cells sorted from blood, collected in a trial of the OX40 agonist ivuxolimab. The TCR originated in an adult with an advanced solid tumor such as melanoma, head and neck, liver or kidney cancer. The chain combines TRBV6-5 with TRBJ2-2; TRBD1 or TRBD2 may be the D gene (5 bases each). Here the CDR3 DNA reads TGTGCCAGCAGTTATCAGGGCCGGGGCACCGGGGAGCTGTTTTTT. It yields the protein CASSYQGRGTGELFF.